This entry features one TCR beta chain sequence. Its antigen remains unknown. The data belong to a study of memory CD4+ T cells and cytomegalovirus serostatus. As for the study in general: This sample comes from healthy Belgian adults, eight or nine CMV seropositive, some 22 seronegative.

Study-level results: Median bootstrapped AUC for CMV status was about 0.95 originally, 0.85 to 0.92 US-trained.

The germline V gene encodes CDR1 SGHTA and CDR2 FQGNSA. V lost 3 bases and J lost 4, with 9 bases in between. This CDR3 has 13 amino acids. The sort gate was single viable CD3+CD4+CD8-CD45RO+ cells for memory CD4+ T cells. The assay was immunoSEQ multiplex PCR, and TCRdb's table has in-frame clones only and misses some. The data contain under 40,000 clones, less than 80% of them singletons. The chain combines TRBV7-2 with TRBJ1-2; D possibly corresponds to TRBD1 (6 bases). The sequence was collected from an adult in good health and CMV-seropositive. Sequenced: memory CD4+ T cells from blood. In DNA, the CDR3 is TGTGCCAGCAGCTTGGACAGCCTCTATGGCTACACCTTC. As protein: CASSLDSLYGYTF.